These 24 T cell receptor beta chains share one sample of origin, sequenced in a study of T cell responses to AZD1222 COVID-19 vaccine. Profiled with immunoSEQ multiplex PCR; TCRdb holds only in-frame clones, not every one. The sample includes 150,000 or so clones, 80% to 95% of them seen just once. Sequenced here: peripheral blood, sampled on day 0 of AZD1222 vaccination. The receptors stem from an adult in good health.

The V and J genes are TRBV2 and TRBJ1-4; D gene unclear. V lost 4 bases, J lost 5 bases, and 8 bases lay in between. This CDR3 region has 13 residues. Looked up from germline, CDR1 is SNHLY and CDR2 is FYNNEI. In nucleotides, the CDR3 is TGTGCCAGCAGTGTCCCGGGAAATGAAAAACTGTTTTTT. Protein product: CASSVPGNEKLFF.

V and J are TRBV7-6 and TRBJ2-1; D ambiguous. CDR3 size: 11 residues. Trimming pared 8 bases from V and 4 bases from J, leaving 6 bases between. Germline-derived CDR1 and CDR2 are SGHVS and FNYEAQ. The CDR3 protein is CASASYNEQFF. The CDR3 DNA reads TGTGCCAGCGCATCGTACAATGAGCAGTTCTTC. Based on the CDR3 plus reference TRBV7-6 and TRBJ2-1, the full variable domain is GAGVSQSPRYKVTKRGQDVALRCDPISGHVSLYWYRQALGQGPEFLTYFNYEAQQDKSGLPNDRFSAERPEGSISTLTIQRTEQRDSAMYRCASASYNEQFFGPGTRLTVL.

The chain combines TRBV12-3 or TRBV12-4 with TRBJ1-2, with TRBD1 as a possible D gene (5 bases). CDR3 size: 13 residues. Trimming took off 7 bases at V and 6 bases at J, with 15 bases between the two ends. The CDR3 DNA follows: TGTGCCAGCAAGGAGGGGCAGGGACATGGCTACACCTTC. The encoded protein is CASKEGQGHGYTF.

This clone occurred once. The chain links TRBV30 to TRBJ1-1, with TRBD1 matching 7 bases. Per the germline V gene, CDR1 is GTSNPN and CDR2 is SVGIG (reference sequence). Trimming took 2 bases from V and 9 from J; bases not matched to a gene: 3. This CDR3 has 11 amino acids. Here the CDR3 DNA reads TGTGCCTGGAGTCCACAGGGGAAAGCTTTCTTT. This translates into CAWSPQGKAFF.

V and J are TRBV7-9 and TRBJ2-4, with D possibly matching TRBD2 (5 bases). V was shortened by 5 bases and J by 2 bases, with 16 bases between the two germline ends. This CDR3 is 16 amino acids long. The V gene's germline CDR1 is SEHNR and CDR2 FQNEAQ (reference sequence). The CDR3: CASSPVSSGTKNIQYF. The CDR3, as DNA: TGTGCCAGCAGCCCCGTATCCTCCGGGACCAAAAACATTCAGTACTTC.

This chain links TRBV7-2 with TRBJ1-1; 7 bases match TRBD1. With V trimmed by 4 bases and J by 6 bases, 11 bases remained unmatched. CDR1 is SGHTA, CDR2 FQGNSA, per germline. The CDR3 is 15 amino acids. CDR3 region: CASSSLVDRRSEAFF. The CDR3 DNA reads TGTGCCAGCAGCTCGTTGGTGGACAGGCGTTCTGAAGCTTTCTTT.

V and J are TRBV5-1 and TRBJ2-2, with 12 bases matching TRBD2. There are 15 residues in the CDR3. CDR1 is SGHRS and CDR2 is YFSETQ in the germline V gene. The trim removed 3 bases at V and 5 bases at J, leaving 2 bases unmatched. As DNA, the CDR3 is TGCGCCAGCAGCTCTACTAGCGGGAGGACCGGGGAGCTGTTTTTT. This encodes CASSSTSGRTGELFF.

The chain recombines TRBV28 with TRBJ2-1; TRBD1 agrees at 8 bases. Per the germline V gene, CDR1 is MDHEN and CDR2 is SYDVKM. V was pared by 4 bases and J by 5 bases, with 7 bases of the junction left unmatched. CDR3 size: 15 residues. The CDR3 nucleotides read TGTGCCAGCAGTTCTCCCGGGACAGGAAACAATGAGCAGTTCTTC. It specifies CASSSPGTGNNEQFF.

The chain employs TRBV10-3 and TRBJ1-2, with D uncertain. V gave up 6 bases and J gave up 2 bases, with 7 bases separating them. The germline V gene has CDR1 ENHRY and CDR2 SYGVKD. This CDR3 contains 12 residues. The CDR3 protein is CAIRDGNYGYTF. The DNA of the CDR3 is TGTGCCATCAGGGACGGAAACTATGGCTACACCTTC.

This chain links TRBV6-1 with TRBJ1-3, with D unresolved. The V gene lost 2 bases and the J gene lost 3 bases, with 5 bases spanning the gap. Germline-derived CDR1 and CDR2 are MNHNS and SASEGT. This CDR3 contains 13 residues. CDR3: CASSEQDGNTIYF. In nucleotides, the CDR3 is TGTGCCAGCAGTGAACAAGATGGAAACACCATATATTTT.

The chain combines TRBV3-1 (or the pseudogene TRBV3-2) with TRBJ2-7; D possibly corresponds to TRBD2 (5 bases). Trimming cost V 4 bases and J 2 bases, with 15 bases left between them. The CDR3 runs to 15 residues. CDR1 is LGHDT and CDR2 is YNNKEL in the germline V gene (reference sequence). For the CDR3, the DNA is TGTGCCAGCAGCCGAGCCGGGCCGGGGACCTACGAGCAGTACTTC. Amino acids: CASSRAGPGTYEQYF.

The V call is TRBV9, the J call TRBJ2-1, with TRBD1 as a possible D gene (5 bases). The V end lost 0 bases, the J end lost 0 bases, and 7 bases lay between the germline ends. CDR1 and CDR2 from the germline V gene are SGDLS and YYNGEE. The CDR3 sequence is 15 residues long. The CDR3 region is CASSVDQGSYNEQFF. In DNA, the CDR3 is TGTGCCAGCAGCGTAGACCAGGGCTCCTACAATGAGCAGTTCTTC.

V is TRBV6-5 and J is TRBJ1-6, with TRBD1 matching 7 bases. Germline V gene lookup returns CDR1 MNHEY and CDR2 SVGAGI. The V and J ends lost 6 bases and 7 bases, in that order; junction bases with no gene match: 6. The CDR3 length is 14 residues. The CDR3 loop is CASSPRDSNSPLHF. CDR3 in DNA: TGTGCCAGCAGCCCCCGGGACAGCAATTCACCCCTCCACTTT.

About this clone: The junction differs from germline at one of its ends, possibly a read error. The chain couples TRBV18 to TRBJ2-7; TRBD1 matches at 9 bases. This CDR3 has 15 residues. Germline V gene lookup returns CDR1 KGHSH and CDR2 LQKENI. CDR3 nucleotides: TGTGCCAGCTCAGCACCGGGACAGGGCCTTGACGAGCAGTACTTC. Translated: CASSAPGQGLDEQYF.

The gene calls are TRBV12-3 or TRBV12-4 and TRBJ2-5; the match to TRBD2 covers 8 bases. Unmatched junction bases numbered 4, after V lost 5 bases and J lost 5 bases. This CDR3 has 13 amino acids. The DNA of the CDR3 is TGTGCCAGCAGTCCCCGGGGGGGGGAGACCCAGTACTTC. Its translation: CASSPRGGETQYF.

V is TRBV18 and J is TRBJ1-5; D call uncertain. Germline V gene data show CDR1 as KGHSH and CDR2 as LQKENI. The CDR3 runs to 15 residues. Trimming shortened V by 1 base and J by 1 base, and 8 bases separated the two germline ends. The CDR3 sequence is CASSPQDGSNQPQHF. Written as DNA, the CDR3 is TGTGCCAGCTCACCACAGGACGGGAGCAATCAGCCCCAGCATTTT.

This chain uses TRBV5-4 with TRBJ2-3, with a possible D match to TRBD2 (5 bases). The CDR3 totals 15 residues. Per germline, CDR1 SGHNT and CDR2 YYREEE (reference sequence). V was shortened by 2 bases and J by 7 bases, with 17 bases between the two germline ends. The CDR3, as DNA: TGTGCCAGCAGCTTTGATTTCACCCGGGGAAATACGCAGTATTTT. It encodes CASSFDFTRGNTQYF.

V gene TRBV6-6 combines with J gene TRBJ2-1; 13 bases align to TRBD2. Germline CDR1 MNHNY, CDR2 SVGAGI (reference sequence). J lost 8 bases, V lost 4 bases, and 8 bases had no gene match. The CDR3 loop spans 16 amino acids. Written as DNA, the CDR3 is TGTGCCAGCAGTTCCTTCGGGACTAGCGGGACCCATGAGCAGTTCTTC. Translated, it gives CASSSFGTSGTHEQFF.

This chain uses TRBV4-3 with TRBJ1-3, with D possibly TRBD1 on 6 matching bases. CDR3 length: 14 amino acids. CDR1 LGHNA and CDR2 YSLEER come from the germline V gene. V was trimmed by 1 base and J by 7 bases, leaving 11 bases between them. CDR3: CASSQGAGANTIYF. The CDR3 region has the DNA TGCGCCAGCAGCCAAGGGGCAGGGGCGAACACCATATATTTT.

The chain has TRBV7-8 and TRBJ1-6; D not resolved. Trimming shortened V by 1 base and J by 9 bases, and 10 bases separated the two germline ends. The CDR3 extends over 14 amino acids. Germline CDR1 reads SGHVS; CDR2 reads FQNEAQ. In DNA form, the CDR3 reads TGTGCCAGCAGCTTAGGTGTACGGGCTTCACCCCTCCACTTT. Its protein is CASSLGVRASPLHF.

The V and J genes are TRBV21-1 and TRBJ2-1; the table gives TRBD2 as D, unverified against the DNA. TRBV21-1 is given as a pseudogene. The CDR3 extends over 18 amino acids. The CDR3 region is CASSKVGASGSPLNEQFF. DNA for the CDR3: TGTGCCAGCAGCAAAGTCGGAGCTAGCGGGAGCCCTCTCAATGAGCAGTTCTTC.

The chain has TRBV6-5 and TRBJ2-7; 8 bases map to TRBD1. Losses at the gene ends were 8 bases for V and 5 bases for J; bases not matched to a gene: 11. The germline V gene encodes CDR1 MNHEY and CDR2 SVGAGI. The CDR3 is 14 residues long. In DNA, the CDR3 is TGTGCCAGCTGGGGACAGGAGGTGGTTAACGAGCAGTACTTC. Translated, it gives CASWGQEVVNEQYF.

The chain carries TRBV5-4 and TRBJ2-7; D might be TRBD1 or TRBD2, each matching 6 bases. This CDR3 is built from 15 residues. The V end was cut by 0 bases, the J end by 2 bases, with 12 bases between. Per germline, CDR1 SGHNT and CDR2 YYREEE (reference sequence). The CDR3 loop reads CASSLALGGAYEQYF. DNA of the CDR3: TGTGCCAGCAGCTTGGCCTTGGGGGGCGCCTACGAGCAGTACTTC.

This chain connects TRBV2 to TRBJ2-3, with 10 positions matching TRBD1. Unmatched junction bases numbered 19, after V lost 5 bases and J lost 5 bases. CDR3 length: 19 residues. Germline loops: CDR1 SNHLY, CDR2 FYNNEI. This CDR3 is CASSYTPGQGRLAIDTQYF. The CDR3 nucleotides are TGTGCCAGCAGTTACACTCCGGGACAGGGGAGATTGGCGATAGATACGCAGTATTTT.